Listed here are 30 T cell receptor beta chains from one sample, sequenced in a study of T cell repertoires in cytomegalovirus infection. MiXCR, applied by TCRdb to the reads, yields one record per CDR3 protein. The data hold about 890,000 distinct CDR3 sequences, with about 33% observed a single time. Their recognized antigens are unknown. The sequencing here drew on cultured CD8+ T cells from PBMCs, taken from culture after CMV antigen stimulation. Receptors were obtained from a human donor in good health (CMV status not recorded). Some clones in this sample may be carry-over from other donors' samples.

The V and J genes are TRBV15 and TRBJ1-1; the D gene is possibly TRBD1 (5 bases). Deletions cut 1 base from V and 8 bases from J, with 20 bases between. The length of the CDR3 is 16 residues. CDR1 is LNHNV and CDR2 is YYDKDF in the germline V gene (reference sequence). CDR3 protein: CATSRGSRVSGIEAFF. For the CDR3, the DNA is TGTGCCACCAGCAGAGGGTCTCGGGTTTCAGGGATCGAAGCTTTCTTT.

The CDR3 sequence is CASSFLVTETQYF. CDR3 DNA sequence: TGTGCCAGCAGTTTCCTCGTTACTGAGACCCAGTACTTC. The J gene is TRBJ2-5, the V gene TRBV12-3 or TRBV12-4; D is unclear. This CDR3 is built from 13 residues. V lost 3 bases to trimming and J lost 5 bases, with 10 bases between them.

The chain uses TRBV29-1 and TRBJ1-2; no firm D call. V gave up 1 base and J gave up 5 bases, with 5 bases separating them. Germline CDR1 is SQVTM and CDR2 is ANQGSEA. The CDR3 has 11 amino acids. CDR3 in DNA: TGCAGCGTTGAAGGCCCTTATGGCTACACCTTC. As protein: CSVEGPYGYTF.

The DNA for the CDR3 is TGCGCCAGCAGCCAAGCTCCGGCTGGAAACACCATATATTTT. It yields the protein CASSQAPAGNTIYF. The V gene is TRBV4-1, the J gene TRBJ1-3; no definite D call. CDR3 length: 14 amino acids. Trimming shortened V by 1 base and J by 2 bases, and 6 bases separated the two germline ends. The germline CDR1 and CDR2 sequences are MGHRA and YSYEKL.

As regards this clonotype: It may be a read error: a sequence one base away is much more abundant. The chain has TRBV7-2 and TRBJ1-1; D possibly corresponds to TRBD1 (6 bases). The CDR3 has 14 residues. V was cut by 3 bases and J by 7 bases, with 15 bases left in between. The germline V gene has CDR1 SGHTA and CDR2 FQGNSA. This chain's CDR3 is CASSFKQGKVEAFF. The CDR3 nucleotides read TGTGCCAGCAGCTTTAAACAGGGAAAGGTTGAAGCTTTCTTT.

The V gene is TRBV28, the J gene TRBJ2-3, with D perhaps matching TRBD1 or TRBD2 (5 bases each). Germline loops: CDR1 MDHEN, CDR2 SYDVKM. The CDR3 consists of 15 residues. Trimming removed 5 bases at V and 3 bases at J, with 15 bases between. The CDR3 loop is CASSPSLGPTDTQYF. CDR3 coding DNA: TGTGCCAGCAGTCCTTCATTGGGACCTACAGATACGCAGTATTTT. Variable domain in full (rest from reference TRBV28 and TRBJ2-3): DVKVTQSSRYLVKRTGEKVFLECVQDMDHENMFWYRQDPGLGLRLIYFSYDVKMKEKGDIPEGYSVSREKKERFSLILESASTNQTSMYLCASSPSLGPTDTQYFGPGTRLTVL.

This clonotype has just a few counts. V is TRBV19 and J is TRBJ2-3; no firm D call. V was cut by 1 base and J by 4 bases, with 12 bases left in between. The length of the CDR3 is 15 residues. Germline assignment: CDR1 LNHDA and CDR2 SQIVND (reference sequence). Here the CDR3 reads CASSIAGRVADTQYF. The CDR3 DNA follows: TGTGCCAGTAGTATAGCAGGCCGTGTCGCAGATACGCAGTATTTT.

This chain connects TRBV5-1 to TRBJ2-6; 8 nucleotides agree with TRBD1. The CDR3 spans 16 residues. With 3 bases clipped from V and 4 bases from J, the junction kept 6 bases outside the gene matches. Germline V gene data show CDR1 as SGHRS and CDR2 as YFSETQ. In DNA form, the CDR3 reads TGCGCCAGCAGCTCCAGGACAGGGTCCGGGGCCAACGTCCTGACTTTC. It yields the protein CASSSRTGSGANVLTF.

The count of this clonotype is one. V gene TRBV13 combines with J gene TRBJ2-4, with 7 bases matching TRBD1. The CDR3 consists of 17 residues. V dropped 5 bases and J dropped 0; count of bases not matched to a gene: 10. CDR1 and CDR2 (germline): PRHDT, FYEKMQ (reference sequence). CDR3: CASSARDRILAKNIQYF. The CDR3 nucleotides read TGTGCCAGCAGCGCCCGGGACAGAATCCTAGCCAAAAACATTCAGTACTTC.

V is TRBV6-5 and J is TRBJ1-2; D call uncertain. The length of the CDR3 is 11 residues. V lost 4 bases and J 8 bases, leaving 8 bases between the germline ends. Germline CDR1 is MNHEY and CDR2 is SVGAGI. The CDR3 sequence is CASSSTRGYTF. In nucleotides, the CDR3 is TGTGCCAGCAGTTCAACACGGGGCTACACCTTC.

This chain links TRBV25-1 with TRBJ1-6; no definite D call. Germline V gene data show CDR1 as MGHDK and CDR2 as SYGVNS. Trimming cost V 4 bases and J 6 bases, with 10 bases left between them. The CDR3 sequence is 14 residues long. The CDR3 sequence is CASSVGWSNSPLHF. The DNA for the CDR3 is TGTGCCAGCAGTGTTGGGTGGTCTAATTCACCCCTCCACTTT.

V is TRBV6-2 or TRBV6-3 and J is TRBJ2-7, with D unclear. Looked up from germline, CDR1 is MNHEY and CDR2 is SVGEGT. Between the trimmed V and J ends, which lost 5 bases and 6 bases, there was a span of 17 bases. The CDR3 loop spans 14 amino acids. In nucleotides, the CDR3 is TGTGCCAGCAGTCTACTGGGAAGGCTGGGCGAGCAGTACGTC. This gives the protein CASSLLGRLGEQYV.

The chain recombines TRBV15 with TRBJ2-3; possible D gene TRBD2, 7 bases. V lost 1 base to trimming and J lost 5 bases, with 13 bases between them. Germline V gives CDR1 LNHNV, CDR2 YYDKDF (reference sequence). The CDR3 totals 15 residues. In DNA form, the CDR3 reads TGTGCCACCAGCAGAGGGGGGGGGCTAGGAGATACGCAGTATTTT. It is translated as CATSRGGGLGDTQYF.

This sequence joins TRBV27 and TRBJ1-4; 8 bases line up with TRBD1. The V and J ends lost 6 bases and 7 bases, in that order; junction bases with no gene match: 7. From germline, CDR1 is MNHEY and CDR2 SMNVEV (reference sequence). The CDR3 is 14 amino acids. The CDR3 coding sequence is TGTGCCAGCAGCCCCGGGACAGGCAGTGAAAAACTGTTTTTT. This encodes CASSPGTGSEKLFF.

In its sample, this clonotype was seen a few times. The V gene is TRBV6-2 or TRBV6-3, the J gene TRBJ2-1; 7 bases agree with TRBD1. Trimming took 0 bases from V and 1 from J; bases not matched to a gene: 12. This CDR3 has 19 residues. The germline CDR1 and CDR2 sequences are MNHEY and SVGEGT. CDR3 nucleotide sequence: TGTGCCAGCAGTTACTCTGGGGCAACAGGGGATCCTTCCTACAATGAGCAGTTCTTC. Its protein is CASSYSGATGDPSYNEQFF.

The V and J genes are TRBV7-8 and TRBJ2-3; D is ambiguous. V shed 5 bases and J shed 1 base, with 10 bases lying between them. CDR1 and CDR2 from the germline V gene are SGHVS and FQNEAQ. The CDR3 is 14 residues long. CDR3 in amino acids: CASSPSAGTDTQYF. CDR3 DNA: TGTGCCAGCAGCCCCTCCGCGGGCACAGATACGCAGTATTTT.

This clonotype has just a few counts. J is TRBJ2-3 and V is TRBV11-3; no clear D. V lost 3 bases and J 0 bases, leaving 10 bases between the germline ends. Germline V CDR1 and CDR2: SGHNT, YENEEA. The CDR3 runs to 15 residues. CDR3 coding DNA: TGTGCCAGCAGCTTTTTTGCGGATAGCACAGATACGCAGTATTTT. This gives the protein CASSFFADSTDTQYF.

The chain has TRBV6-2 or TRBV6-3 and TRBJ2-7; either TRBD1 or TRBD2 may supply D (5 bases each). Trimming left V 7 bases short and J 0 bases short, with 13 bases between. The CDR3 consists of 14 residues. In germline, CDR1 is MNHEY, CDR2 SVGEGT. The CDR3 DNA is TGTGCCAGCAACCCGGGACCTTACTCCTACGAGCAGTACTTC. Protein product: CASNPGPYSYEQYF.

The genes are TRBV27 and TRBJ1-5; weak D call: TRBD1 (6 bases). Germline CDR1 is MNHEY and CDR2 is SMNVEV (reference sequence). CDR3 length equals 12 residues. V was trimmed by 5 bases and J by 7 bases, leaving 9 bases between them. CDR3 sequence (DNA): TGTGCCAGCAGTACAGGGTCCCAGCCCCAGCATTTT. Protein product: CASSTGSQPQHF.

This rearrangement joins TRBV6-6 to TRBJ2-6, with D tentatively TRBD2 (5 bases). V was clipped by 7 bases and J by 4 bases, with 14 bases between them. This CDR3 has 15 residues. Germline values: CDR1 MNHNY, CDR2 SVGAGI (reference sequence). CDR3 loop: CASITTRGGANVLTF. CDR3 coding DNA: TGTGCCAGCATTACGACCCGGGGAGGGGCCAACGTCCTGACTTTC.

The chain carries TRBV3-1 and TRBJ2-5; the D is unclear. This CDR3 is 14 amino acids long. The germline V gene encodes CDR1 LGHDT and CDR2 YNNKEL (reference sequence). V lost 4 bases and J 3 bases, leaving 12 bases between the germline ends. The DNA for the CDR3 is TGTGCCAGCAGCCCGGACGGGTTAAAAGAGACCCAGTACTTC. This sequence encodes CASSPDGLKETQYF.

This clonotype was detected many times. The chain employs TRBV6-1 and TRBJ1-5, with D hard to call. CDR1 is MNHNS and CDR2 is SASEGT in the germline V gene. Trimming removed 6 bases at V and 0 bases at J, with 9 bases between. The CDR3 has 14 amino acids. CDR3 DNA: TGTGCCAGCAGCCCACGGGCTAGCAATCAGCCCCAGCATTTT. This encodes CASSPRASNQPQHF.

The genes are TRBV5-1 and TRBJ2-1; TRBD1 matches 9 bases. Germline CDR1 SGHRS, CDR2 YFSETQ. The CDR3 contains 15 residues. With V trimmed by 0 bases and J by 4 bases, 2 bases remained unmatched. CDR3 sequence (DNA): TGCGCCAGCAGCTTGGGGACAGGGGAGTACAATGAGCAGTTCTTC. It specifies CASSLGTGEYNEQFF. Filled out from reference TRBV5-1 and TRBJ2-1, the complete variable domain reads KAGVTQTPRYLIKTRGQQVTLSCSPISGHRSVSWYQQTPGQGLQFLFEYFSETQRNKGNFPGRFSGRQFSNSRSEMNVSTLELGDSALYLCASSLGTGEYNEQFFGPGTRLTVL.

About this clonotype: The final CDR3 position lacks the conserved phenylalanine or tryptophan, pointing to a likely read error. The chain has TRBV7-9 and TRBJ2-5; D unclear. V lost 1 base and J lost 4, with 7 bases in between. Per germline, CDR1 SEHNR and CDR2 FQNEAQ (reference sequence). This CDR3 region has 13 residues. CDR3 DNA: TGTGCCAGCAGCTTAGACTCAAGAGAGACCCAGTACTCC. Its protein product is CASSLDSRETQYS.

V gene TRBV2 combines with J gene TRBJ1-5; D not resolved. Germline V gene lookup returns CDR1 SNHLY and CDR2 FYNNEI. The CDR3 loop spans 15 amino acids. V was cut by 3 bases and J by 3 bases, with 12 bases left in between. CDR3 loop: CASSDLGELNQPQHF. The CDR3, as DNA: TGTGCCAGCAGTGATTTAGGAGAACTCAATCAGCCCCAGCATTTT.

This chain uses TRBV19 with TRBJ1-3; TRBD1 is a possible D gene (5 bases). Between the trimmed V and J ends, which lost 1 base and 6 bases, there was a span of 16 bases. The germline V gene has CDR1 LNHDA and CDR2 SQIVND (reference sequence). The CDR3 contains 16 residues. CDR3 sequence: CASSIAGTGVENTIYF. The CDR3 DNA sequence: TGTGCCAGTAGTATAGCGGGCACGGGGGTCGAAAACACCATATATTTT.

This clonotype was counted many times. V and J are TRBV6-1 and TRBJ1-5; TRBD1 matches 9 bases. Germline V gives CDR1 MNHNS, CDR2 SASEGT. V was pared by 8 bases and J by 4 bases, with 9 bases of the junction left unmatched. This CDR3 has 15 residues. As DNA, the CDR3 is TGTGCCAGCTCAACAGGGGGCAAGGGGAATCAGCCCCAGCATTTT. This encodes CASSTGGKGNQPQHF.

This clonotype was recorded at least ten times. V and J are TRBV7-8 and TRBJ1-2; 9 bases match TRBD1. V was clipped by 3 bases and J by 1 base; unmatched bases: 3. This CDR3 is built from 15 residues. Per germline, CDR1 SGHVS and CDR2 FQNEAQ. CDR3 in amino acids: CASSLRQGVNYGYTF. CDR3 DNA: TGTGCCAGCAGCTTGAGACAGGGGGTTAACTATGGCTACACCTTC.

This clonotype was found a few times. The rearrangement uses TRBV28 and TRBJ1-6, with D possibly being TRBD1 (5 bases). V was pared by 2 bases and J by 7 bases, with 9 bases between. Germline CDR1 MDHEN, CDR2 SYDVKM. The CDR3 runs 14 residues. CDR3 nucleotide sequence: TGTGCCAGCAGTTTACGGGACTTCAATTCACCCCTCCACTTT. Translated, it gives CASSLRDFNSPLHF.

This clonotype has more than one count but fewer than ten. The CDR3 spells CASSVSGDVRSYEQYV. The CDR3 DNA reads TGTGCCAGCAGTGTCTCAGGGGACGTTAGGTCCTACGAGCAGTACGTC. This rearrangement joins TRBV6-1 to TRBJ2-7; weak D call: TRBD1 (6 bases). Germline V lookup: CDR1 MNHNS, CDR2 SASEGT. Trimming took 4 bases from V and 1 from J, leaving 17 bases between them. This CDR3 has 16 amino acids.